What follows are 12 T cell receptor beta chains derived from one specimen sequenced in a study of monozygotic twins with inflammatory bowel disease. From the 5' RACE reads, TCRdb lists one entry per CDR3 protein and no DNA. Recorded here are approximately 400,000 distinct CDR3 sequences; the top ten clones represent 2% to 3%. The material sequenced was blood. All receptors come from a human donor with ulcerative colitis or Crohn's disease, or a healthy co-twin of an affected twin (not recorded which).

The genes are TRBV3-1 and TRBJ2-1; TCRdb designates TRBD1, a call that cannot be tested without DNA. The germline CDR1 and CDR2 sequences are LGHDT and YNNKEL (reference sequence). The CDR3 is 13 amino acids. The CDR3 sequence: CASSQARGNEQFF.

The chain is built from TRBV20-1 and TRBJ1-2; TCRdb returns TRBD1, unconfirmable since there is no DNA. CDR1 is DFQATT, CDR2 SNEGSKA, per germline (reference sequence). CDR3 length: 13 residues. This CDR3 reads CSALDRVYYGYTF.

V gene TRBV11-2 combines with J gene TRBJ2-3; TCRdb selects TRBD1, and the lack of DNA leaves this call unchecked. Germline V gives CDR1 SGHAT, CDR2 FQNNGV. There are 19 residues in the CDR3. CDR3 loop: CASSHYSPRLGFDTDTQYF.

The chain joins TRBV5-8 to TRBJ2-7; checking the TCRdb D call of TRBD2 is not possible without DNA. This CDR3 is built from 17 residues. Germline V gene data show CDR1 as SGHTS and CDR2 as YDEGEE. CDR3 in amino acids: CASSLVGGTSGAYEQYF.

The CDR3 is CSAAGTGGGNEQYF. The genes are TRBV20-1 and TRBJ2-7; the D call from TCRdb, TRBD1, cannot be confirmed without DNA. This CDR3 has 14 amino acids. Germline CDR1 DFQATT, CDR2 SNEGSKA (reference sequence).

The V and J genes are TRBV7-8 and TRBJ2-1. The CDR3 sequence is 15 residues long. Germline assignment: CDR1 SGHVS and CDR2 FQNEAQ. CDR3 sequence reads: CASSLPGRNYNEQFF.

The rearrangement links TRBV19 to TRBJ1-1. CDR1 and CDR2 (germline): LNHDA, SQIVND (reference sequence). This CDR3 comprises 14 residues. The CDR3 sequence is CASSFGNWNTEAFF. Looking up the rest from reference TRBV19 and TRBJ1-1 gives the full variable domain: DGGITQSPKYLFRKEGQNVTLSCEQNLNHDAMYWYRQDPGQGLRLIYYSQIVNDFQKGDIAEGYSVSREKKESFPLTVTSAQKNPTAFYLCASSFGNWNTEAFFGQGTRLTVV.

The rearrangement links TRBV18 to TRBJ2-3; TCRdb's D call of TRBD1 is untestable without DNA. CDR3 size: 15 residues. Germline CDR1 is KGHSH and CDR2 is LQKENI. The CDR3 sequence is CASSPHTSPGDTQYF.

The genes are TRBV2 and TRBJ1-1. The CDR3 spans 12 residues. The germline V gene encodes CDR1 SNHLY and CDR2 FYNNEI. This CDR3 is CASSGLMRSPTF. Based on the CDR3 plus reference TRBV2 and TRBJ1-1, the full variable domain is EPEVTQTPSHQVTQMGQEVILRCVPISNHLYFYWYRQILGQKVEFLVSFYNNEISEKSEIFDDQFSVERPDGSNFTLKIRSTKLEDSAMYFCASSGLMRSPTFGQGTRLTVV.

This chain connects TRBV19 to TRBJ2-1. The germline V gene encodes CDR1 LNHDA and CDR2 SQIVND (reference sequence). The CDR3 extends over 14 amino acids. The CDR3 protein is CASSPFNLYNEQFF.

The chain combines TRBV12-3 or TRBV12-4 with TRBJ2-3. CDR3 length: 12 residues. Here the CDR3 reads CASRPSTDTQYF.

The chain combines TRBV29-1 with TRBJ2-5; the D gene TCRdb calls, TRBD2, cannot be checked with no DNA. The germline V gene encodes CDR1 SQVTM and CDR2 ANQGSEA. CDR3 length: 14 amino acids. The CDR3 region is CSVKLAGGQETQYF.